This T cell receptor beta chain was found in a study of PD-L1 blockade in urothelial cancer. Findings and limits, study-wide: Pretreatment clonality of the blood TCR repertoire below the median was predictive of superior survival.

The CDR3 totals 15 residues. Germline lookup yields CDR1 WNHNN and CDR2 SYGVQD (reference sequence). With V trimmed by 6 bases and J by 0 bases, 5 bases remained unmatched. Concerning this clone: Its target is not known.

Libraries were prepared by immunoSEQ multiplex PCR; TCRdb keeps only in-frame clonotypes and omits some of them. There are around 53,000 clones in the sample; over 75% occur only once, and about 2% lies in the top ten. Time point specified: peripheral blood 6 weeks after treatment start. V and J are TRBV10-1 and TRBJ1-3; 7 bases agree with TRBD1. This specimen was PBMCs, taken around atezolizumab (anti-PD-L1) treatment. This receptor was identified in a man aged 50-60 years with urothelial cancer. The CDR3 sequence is CASSRQGSSGNTIYF. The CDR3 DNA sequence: TGCGCCAGCAGCAGACAGGGCAGCTCTGGAAACACCATATATTTT.